This T cell receptor (beta chain) came from a study of T cell repertoires in cytomegalovirus infection. TCRdb fed the reads into MiXCR, producing one record per CDR3 protein. Of a few hundred thousand distinct CDR3 sequences in the sample, 40% were seen once. The study's findings and limits: Within the response measured ex vivo, HLA-C-restricted CMV-specific TCR beta clonotypes were dominant.

Looked up from germline, CDR1 is SQVTM and CDR2 is ANQGSEA. The CDR3 runs to 9 residues. Trimming pared 7 bases from V and 10 bases from J, leaving 10 bases between. To note about this clonotype: The antigen remains undetermined.

This material consisted of cultured PBMCs, taken from culture after CMV antigen stimulation. The V call is TRBV29-1, the J call TRBJ1-1; no definite D call. The origin of this receptor is a human donor in good health (CMV status not recorded). Some clones in this sample may be carry-over from other donors' samples. CDR3 sequence: CSAGVGAFF. In nucleotides, the CDR3 is TGCAGCGCTGGGGTTGGAGCTTTCTTT.